What follows are 7 T cell receptor beta chains derived from one specimen sequenced in a study of T cell changes during pregnancy in multiple sclerosis. TCRdb's table, derived via immunoSEQ multiplex PCR, lists solely in-frame clones and lacks some. The sample comprises tens of thousands of clones, approximately 92% of which are singletons, and roughly 0.7% rests with the top ten. Sequenced material: CD4+ T cells from peripheral blood mononuclear cells, taken in the first trimester of pregnancy. The source is a female donor with multiple sclerosis, enrolled in a pregnancy study.

This chain uses TRBV11-3 with TRBJ2-5, with 7 bases fitting TRBD1. The germline V gene has CDR1 SGHNT and CDR2 YENEEA. The CDR3 is made up of 15 amino acids. Trimming removed 1 base from V and 5 bases from J; junction bases left unmatched: 7. Written as DNA, the CDR3 is TGTGCCAGCAGCTTAGGGGCGACAGGGCGGGAGACCCAGTACTTC. Protein product: CASSLGATGRETQYF. Combining the CDR3 with reference TRBV11-3 and TRBJ2-5 gives the whole variable domain EAGVVQSPRYKIIEKKQPVAFWCNPISGHNTLYWYLQNLGQGPELLIRYENEEAVDDSQLPKDRFSAERLKGVDSTLKIQPAELGDSAVYLCASSLGATGRETQYFGPGTRLLVL.

This sequence joins TRBV7-2 and TRBJ2-3; 7 bases line up with TRBD2. V lost 1 base, J lost 4 bases, and 5 bases stayed unmatched. Germline V lookup: CDR1 SGHTA, CDR2 FQGNSA. CDR3 size: 15 residues. CDR3 nucleotides: TGTGCCAGCAGCTTAGGCGGGAGCTACCCAGATACGCAGTATTTT. This codes for CASSLGGSYPDTQYF. Complete variable domain (other parts from reference TRBV7-2 and TRBJ2-3): GAGVSQSPSNKVTEKGKDVELRCDPISGHTALYWYRQSLGQGLEFLIYFQGNSAPDKSGLPSDRFSAERTGGSVSTLTIQRTQQEDSAVYLCASSLGGSYPDTQYFGPGTRLTVL.

V usage is TRBV6-5 and J usage is TRBJ2-1; 9 nucleotides agree with TRBD2. J was trimmed by 6 bases and V by 2 bases; bases with no gene match: 5. Germline V gene sequence: CDR1 MNHEY, CDR2 SVGAGI. The CDR3 runs 15 residues. Here the CDR3 DNA reads TGTGCCAGCAGTTACCTAGCGGGGATGGGCAATGAGCAGTTCTTC. Translating it yields CASSYLAGMGNEQFF.

The chain combines TRBV6-6 with TRBJ2-7; D gene uncertain. The V and J ends lost 4 bases and 6 bases respectively, with 22 bases between them. Germline loops: CDR1 MNHNY, CDR2 SVGAGI (reference sequence). The CDR3 contains 16 residues. In DNA form, the CDR3 reads TGTGCCAGCAGTTCCATGGCCCGGTCGGCGGAGCTCGAGCAGTACTTC. This translates into CASSSMARSAELEQYF.

J is TRBJ2-1 and V is TRBV19; 7 bases are a match to TRBD2. The CDR3 contains 12 residues. The germline V gene encodes CDR1 LNHDA and CDR2 SQIVND (reference sequence). J lost 9 bases, V lost 6 bases, and 5 bases had no gene match. The chain's CDR3 is CASRSGGSEQFF. CDR3 bases: TGTGCCAGTAGGAGCGGCGGGAGTGAGCAGTTCTTC. Combining the CDR3 with reference TRBV19 and TRBJ2-1 gives the whole variable domain DGGITQSPKYLFRKEGQNVTLSCEQNLNHDAMYWYRQDPGQGLRLIYYSQIVNDFQKGDIAEGYSVSREKKESFPLTVTSAQKNPTAFYLCASRSGGSEQFFGPGTRLTVL.

V is TRBV7-9 and J is TRBJ2-3, with 15 bases identical to TRBD2. The length of the CDR3 is 18 residues. V lost 5 bases, J lost 2 bases, and 8 bases stayed unmatched. The germline gives CDR1 SEHNR, CDR2 FQNEAQ (reference sequence). The CDR3, as DNA: TGTGCCAGCAGCCGGACTAGCGGGAGGGCCACATACACAGATACGCAGTATTTT. Protein sequence: CASSRTSGRATYTDTQYF.

DNA of the CDR3: TGTGCCAGCAGCTTTCTGGCGGGAGGATACGAGCAGTACTTC. Residues: CASSFLAGGYEQYF. The J gene is TRBJ2-7, the V gene TRBV11-1; 8 bases align to TRBD2. V lost 3 bases, J lost 4 bases, and 5 bases stayed unmatched. Germline values: CDR1 SGHAT, CDR2 FQDESV (reference sequence). The CDR3 has 14 residues.